The sequence of this TCR beta chain was determined in a study of blood T cell repertoires in COVID-19. Across the whole study: Both acute and convalescent COVID-19 samples were obtained from the United States, Italy and Spain. PBMCs, B-cell-depleted T cells, or T cells provided the cDNA or gDNA that made up the material.

Trimming stripped 5 bases from V and 0 bases from J, with 13 bases between. CDR3 size: 15 residues. Germline CDR1 and CDR2: MNHNY and SVGAGI (reference sequence). How the authors handled the data: Estimates of nucleated cell counts were drawn from the amplification of reference gene primers. Only in-frame clones appear in the TCRdb table, and some are missing; sequencing was by immunoSEQ multiplex PCR. V, J and clone size reflect that table, while D and trimming were determined from the DNA. The sample gives 240,000 or so clones, approximately 90% of which show up once; 0.95% to 1% is in the top ten.

The J gene is TRBJ1-1, the V gene TRBV6-6; a possible D gene is TRBD1 (5 bases). Sequencing was done on a sample of peripheral blood. This clonotype originated in a middle-aged woman who had recovered from COVID-19. The DNA of the CDR3 is TGTGCCAGCAGTGCCCTTGGGGGGTTGAACACTGAAGCTTTCTTT. Translation gives CASSALGGLNTEAFF.